What follows are 13 T cell receptor beta chains derived from one specimen sequenced in a study of T cell repertoires in ileal Crohn's disease. Time point of the sample: neoterminal ileum biopsy at postoperative endoscopy, about 6 months after surgery. The table came from immunoSEQ multiplex PCR; TCRdb's copy has only in-frame clones and leaves some out. The top ten clones hold about 2.1% of a sample with tens of thousands of clones, around nine tenths of them seen once. The sample consisted of ileal tissue. Receptors originate from an adult with Crohn's disease.

The chain has TRBV28 and TRBJ2-4; D might be TRBD1 (6 bases). The CDR3 length is 14 residues. Germline CDR1 is MDHEN and CDR2 is SYDVKM. V lost 6 bases to trimming and J lost 3 bases, with 12 bases between them. CDR3 in amino acids: CASSGNRVKNIQYF. CDR3 DNA sequence: TGTGCCAGCAGCGGAAACAGGGTCAAAAACATTCAGTACTTC.

Only a few counts were recorded for this clone. The chain joins TRBV7-9 to TRBJ1-1, with no clear D. The CDR3 has 12 amino acids. Trimming took off 4 bases at V and 5 bases at J, with 8 bases between the two ends. CDR1 is SEHNR and CDR2 is FQNEAQ in the germline V gene (reference sequence). CDR3 in amino acids: CASSSSGTEAFF. CDR3 DNA: TGTGCCAGCAGCTCTTCCGGGACTGAAGCTTTCTTT.

The chain employs TRBV5-1 and TRBJ2-2, with a tentative D call TRBD2 (5 bases). The V gene's germline CDR1 is SGHRS and CDR2 YFSETQ. The V end lost 2 bases, the J end lost 6 bases, and 17 bases lay between the germline ends. The CDR3 sequence is 16 residues long. The CDR3 protein is CASSFATGNGPGELFF. CDR3 nucleotide sequence: TGCGCCAGCAGCTTTGCGACGGGAAACGGTCCCGGGGAGCTGTTTTTT.

The rearrangement links TRBV5-4 to TRBJ2-7, with TRBD2 identical over 10 bases. V was clipped by 3 bases and J by 12 bases; unmatched bases: 9. The CDR3 is made up of 13 amino acids. Germline V lookup: CDR1 SGHNT, CDR2 YYREEE (reference sequence). Here the CDR3 reads CASSWGLAGVTYV. Written as DNA, the CDR3 is TGTGCCAGCAGCTGGGGGCTAGCGGGAGTTACGTACGTC.

The rearrangement links TRBV5-8 to TRBJ2-1, with D possibly TRBD1 on 6 matching bases. The CDR3 consists of 18 residues. V was cut by 1 base and J by 2 bases, with 19 bases left in between. Germline assignment: CDR1 SGHTS and CDR2 YDEGEE. In DNA, the CDR3 is TGTGCCAGCAGCTTGTGGGGCGTGACAGGAAAAGCCTACAATGAGCAGTTCTTC. Amino acid sequence: CASSLWGVTGKAYNEQFF.

The chain is built from TRBV9 and TRBJ1-1, with a possible D match to TRBD1 (5 bases). The germline gives CDR1 SGDLS, CDR2 YYNGEE. The CDR3 runs 17 residues. V gave up 0 bases and J gave up 1 base, with 16 bases separating them. CDR3 coding DNA: TGTGCCAGCAGCGTAGGTAGGGACCTAGCGAAGAACACTGAAGCTTTCTTT. It encodes CASSVGRDLAKNTEAFF.

This sequence joins TRBV5-1 and TRBJ1-2; 9 positions agree with TRBD1. Germline CDR1 and CDR2: SGHRS and YFSETQ. The CDR3 sequence is 17 residues long. The trim removed 0 bases at V and 6 bases at J, leaving 12 bases unmatched. The DNA for the CDR3 is TGCGCCAGCAGCTTGGCTGCACTAGGACAGGGGAGAGATGGCTACACCTTC. It codes for CASSLAALGQGRDGYTF.

The rearrangement uses TRBV28 and TRBJ1-4, with no clear D. The germline V gene has CDR1 MDHEN and CDR2 SYDVKM. This CDR3 is 16 amino acids long. The V and J ends lost 6 bases and 5 bases respectively, with 19 bases between them. The CDR3 region is CASRDPSLRLNEKLFF. The CDR3 DNA reads TGTGCCAGCAGGGATCCCTCGTTGAGGTTAAATGAAAAACTGTTTTTT.

V gene TRBV27 combines with J gene TRBJ2-1, with D maybe TRBD2 (6 bases). Germline lookup yields CDR1 MNHEY and CDR2 SMNVEV (reference sequence). CDR3 length: 14 amino acids. The ends were cut back, 2 bases at V and 8 bases at J, with 13 bases in the middle. The CDR3 spells CASSLVMSGDEQFF. The CDR3 DNA reads as TGTGCCAGCAGTTTAGTTATGTCGGGGGATGAGCAGTTCTTC.

V gene TRBV19 combines with J gene TRBJ2-1, with 10 bases fitting TRBD1. Germline V gene lookup returns CDR1 LNHDA and CDR2 SQIVND (reference sequence). This CDR3 spans 14 amino acids. The V and J ends lost 1 base and 7 bases, in that order; junction bases with no gene match: 1. The CDR3 DNA follows: TGTGCCAGTAGTATAGGGGACAGGGGTAATGAGCAGTTCTTC. Translated: CASSIGDRGNEQFF.

CDR3 nucleotides: TGTGCCAGCAGCTTTTGGGACAGAAGCACAGATACGCAGTATTTT. It codes for CASSFWDRSTDTQYF. The gene calls are TRBV7-9 and TRBJ2-3, with TRBD1 matching over 7 bases. V gave up 3 bases and J gave up 0 bases; unmatched junction bases: 3. CDR1 SEHNR and CDR2 FQNEAQ come from the germline V gene (reference sequence). The CDR3 contains 15 residues.

The chain carries TRBV2 and TRBJ2-3; maybe TRBD2 (6 bases). This CDR3 has 13 residues. Per the germline V gene, CDR1 is SNHLY and CDR2 is FYNNEI. V shed 8 bases and J shed 2 bases, with 11 bases lying between them. The CDR3 region is CASAPGVTDTQYF. The CDR3 DNA reads TGTGCCAGCGCGCCGGGGGTCACAGATACGCAGTATTTT.

J is TRBJ2-1 and V is TRBV5-1; 11 bases match TRBD2. V shed 5 bases, J shed 9 bases, and the junction held 13 bases outside the gene matches. The CDR3 runs 16 residues. CDR1 and CDR2 (germline): SGHRS, YFSETQ. The CDR3 DNA reads TGCGCCAGCAGTCGTCTAGCGGGAGGCAGTTCTAGTGAGCAGTTCTTC. Its protein is CASSRLAGGSSSEQFF.